This TCR beta chain appears in the sequencing data of a study of shared clonotypes between healthy human individuals. TCRdb's copy holds only in-frame clones and misses some; the assay was immunoSEQ multiplex PCR. Among millions of clones listed, around 96% were seen once. A single count supports this clone. Trimming stripped 1 base from V and 10 bases from J, with 17 bases between. The CDR3 runs 15 residues. Germline V gene sequence: CDR1 SGHTA, CDR2 FQGNSA. Naive CD8 cells comprised CD45RO-negative, CCR7-positively selected cells, excluding terminally differentiated effector memory CD45RA+ cells. Source material: naive CD8+ T cells sorted from blood. The gene calls are TRBV7-2 and TRBJ2-1; no reliable D call. The TCR comes from a man aged 18 to 29 in good health. The CDR3 DNA reads as TGTGCCAGCAGCTTAGGCCCTGGCGAGATGTGGGAGCAGTTCTTC. Amino acid sequence: CASSLGPGEMWEQFF.